This passage covers 25 T cell receptor beta chains from one sample sequenced in a study of human T cells and chemical hapten exposure. The time point denotes: pre-sensitization, week 0. Regarding treatment: therapeutic diphenylcyclopropenone sensitization with weekly scalp DPC. TCRdb passed the RACE reads through MiXCR, listing each CDR3 protein once. This repertoire shows under 110,000 distinct CDR3 sequences, around 12% found once; its top ten account for 1.6%. Sequenced material: whole blood, taken in connection with sensitization to the hapten diphenylcyclopropenone (DPC). All receptors derive from a woman aged 45-59 years with alopecia areata. Some clones in this sample may be carry-over from other donors' samples.

The table lists this clonotype with a few counts. CDR3: CASTPGLYAQTQYF. For the CDR3, the DNA is TGTGCCAGCACCCCGGGCTTATACGCCCAGACCCAGTACTTC. The rearrangement links TRBV5-5 to TRBJ2-5, with D unclear. The V end was cut by 6 bases, the J end by 6 bases, with 18 bases between. Germline V CDR1 and CDR2: SGHKS, YYEKEE (reference sequence). CDR3 length: 14 amino acids.

There are a few counts of this clonotype. The chain joins TRBV5-1 to TRBJ2-2; D unclear. CDR3 length equals 13 residues. Per germline, CDR1 SGHRS and CDR2 YFSETQ. V lost 4 bases and J lost 1, with 5 bases in between. The CDR3 sequence is CASSPENTGELFF. The DNA for the CDR3 is TGCGCCAGCAGCCCAGAGAACACCGGGGAGCTGTTTTTT.

There are a few counts of this clonotype. Mismatch with germline at one junction end may stem from a read error. The chain is built from TRBV7-7 and TRBJ2-7, with 9 bases identical to TRBD1. CDR3 length: 15 amino acids. Germline V gene data show CDR1 as SSHAT and CDR2 as FNYEAQ (reference sequence). Written as DNA, the CDR3 is TGTGCTAGCAGCCCCTACGAGGGACAGGGTTACGAGCAGTACTTC. It is translated as CASSPYEGQGYEQYF.

In its sample, this clonotype was seen a few times. This chain connects TRBV7-6 to TRBJ1-3; 8 positions agree with TRBD1. Per germline, CDR1 SGHVS and CDR2 FNYEAQ. V was clipped by 6 bases and J by 3 bases; unmatched bases: 10. This CDR3 comprises 16 residues. The chain's CDR3 is CASSSIRGQYGNTIYF. The CDR3, as DNA: TGTGCCAGCAGTTCCATCAGGGGGCAATATGGAAACACCATATATTTT.

This clonotype was seen ten or more times. This chain uses TRBV4-1 with TRBJ1-3; D is uncertain. V was cut by 4 bases and J by 4 bases, with 14 bases left in between. The CDR3 is made up of 15 amino acids. Germline CDR1 and CDR2: MGHRA and YSYEKL. The CDR3: CASSRQSGGGNTIYF. Written as DNA, the CDR3 is TGCGCCAGCAGCCGACAAAGTGGCGGGGGAAACACCATATATTTT.

The V and J genes are TRBV20-1 and TRBJ2-4, with 7 bases fitting TRBD2. The germline V gene has CDR1 DFQATT and CDR2 SNEGSKA (reference sequence). V shed 2 bases and J 4 bases; nucleotides not matched to a gene: 5. CDR3 length: 14 residues. The CDR3 DNA follows: TGCAGTGCTAGAATGTCCGGGAGGAAAAACATTCAGTACTTC. Its protein is CSARMSGRKNIQYF.

CDR3 in amino acids: CASSAASGAGQPQHF. The CDR3, as DNA: TGTGCCAGCAGCGCCGCGTCAGGTGCGGGTCAGCCCCAGCATTTT. The V and J genes are TRBV6-1 and TRBJ1-5; D call uncertain. This CDR3 comprises 15 residues. Per the germline V gene, CDR1 is MNHNS and CDR2 is SASEGT. V was trimmed by 6 bases and J by 6 bases, leaving 18 bases between them.

V usage is TRBV20-1 and J usage is TRBJ2-3; 12 nucleotides align to TRBD1. J gave up 4 bases and V 8 bases, and 10 bases lay outside the gene matches. This CDR3 spans 15 amino acids. Germline values: CDR1 DFQATT, CDR2 SNEGSKA (reference sequence). CDR3: CSPPVGQGAADTQYF. The DNA of the CDR3 is TGCAGTCCCCCGGTGGGACAGGGGGCGGCAGATACGCAGTATTTT.

This clonotype has just a few counts. J is TRBJ1-2 and V is TRBV28; tentative D call: TRBD1 (6 bases). Germline V gene sequence: CDR1 MDHEN, CDR2 SYDVKM. The length of the CDR3 is 15 residues. Trimming took 5 bases from V and 2 from J, leaving 15 bases between them. CDR3 amino acids: CASSQQGGRNYGYTF. In DNA, the CDR3 is TGTGCCAGCAGTCAACAAGGGGGTCGGAACTATGGCTACACCTTC.

This clonotype has only a few counts. The J gene is TRBJ1-1, the V gene TRBV10-3, with D unclear. Germline loops: CDR1 ENHRY, CDR2 SYGVKD. Between the trimmed V and J ends, which lost 3 bases and 1 base, there was a span of 12 bases. The CDR3 is 15 amino acids. The CDR3 region has the DNA TGTGCCATCAGTGATTACGGCGGTTGGAACACTGAAGCTTTCTTT. It specifies CAISDYGGWNTEAFF.

This clonotype was observed a handful of times. J is TRBJ1-1 and V is TRBV5-1, with D perhaps TRBD1 (6 bases). The CDR3 is made up of 15 amino acids. Germline V CDR1 and CDR2: SGHRS, YFSETQ. V shed 3 bases and J shed 0 bases, with 12 bases lying between them. This chain's CDR3 is CASSSKTGLNTEAFF. CDR3 coding DNA: TGCGCCAGCAGCTCGAAAACAGGGTTGAACACTGAAGCTTTCTTT.

This sequence joins TRBV7-2 and TRBJ2-7, with TRBD2 matching 7 bases. V trimming: 3 bases; J trimming: 2 bases; junction bases outside the gene matches: 7. The CDR3 spans 15 residues. Germline V CDR1 and CDR2: SGHTA, FQGNSA. The CDR3 DNA reads TGTGCCAGCAGCTTCCCCCGGCGGGGGACCTACGAGCAGTACTTC. Translating it yields CASSFPRRGTYEQYF.

The genes are TRBV12-3 or TRBV12-4 and TRBJ1-5; the D is unclear. The V gene lost 5 bases and the J gene lost 5 bases, with 10 bases spanning the gap. The CDR3 spans 13 residues. The CDR3 coding sequence is TGTGCCAGCAGTCCCGGTGGGTATCAGCCCCAGCATTTT. Translation gives CASSPGGYQPQHF.

This clonotype was recorded at least ten times. This rearrangement joins TRBV3-1 to TRBJ2-1; 8 bases map to TRBD2. CDR3 length: 12 amino acids. CDR1 and CDR2 from the germline V gene are LGHDT and YNNKEL (reference sequence). After removal of 2 bases from V and 13 bases from J, the junction contained 4 bases not matched to a gene. CDR3 coding DNA: TGTGCCAGCAGCCAAACCGGGACTAGTCAGTTCTTC. Its translation: CASSQTGTSQFF.

This clonotype was seen a handful of times. V is TRBV7-6 and J is TRBJ2-2; 7 nucleotides agree with TRBD1. In germline, CDR1 is SGHVS, CDR2 FNYEAQ. The CDR3 runs 14 residues. Germline trimming cut 3 bases from V and 7 bases from J; bases unmatched to any gene: 5. The CDR3 region has the DNA TGTGCCAGCAGCTTCGAACAGGGGATCGGGGAGCTGTTTTTT. Protein: CASSFEQGIGELFF.

The V and J genes are TRBV6-5 and TRBJ2-7; 9 bases agree with TRBD1. The CDR3 runs to 16 residues. V lost 6 bases, J lost 5 bases, and 14 bases stayed unmatched. Germline V gene data show CDR1 as MNHEY and CDR2 as SVGAGI. CDR3 bases: TGTGCCAGCAGGGGACTGACCGGGACAGGGATCAACGAGCAGTACTTC. Translation gives CASRGLTGTGINEQYF.

This clonotype was recorded at least ten times. The rearrangement links TRBV18 to TRBJ1-1; unclear D gene. CDR1 KGHSH and CDR2 LQKENI come from the germline V gene. The CDR3 is 12 residues long. Trimming removed 3 bases from V and 6 bases from J, with 8 bases in between. CDR3 loop: CASSPSSAEAFF. The CDR3, as DNA: TGTGCCAGCTCACCCTCTTCCGCTGAAGCTTTCTTT.

This clonotype was detected ten times or more. This rearrangement joins TRBV11-2 to TRBJ1-2; 7 nucleotides align to TRBD1. The germline V gene has CDR1 SGHAT and CDR2 FQNNGV. V lost 5 bases to trimming and J lost 4 bases; unmatched junction nucleotides: 7. There are 14 residues in the CDR3. The CDR3 coding sequence is TGTGCCAGCAGCCCGACCGGGACAGTCTATGGCTACACCTTC. Translation: CASSPTGTVYGYTF.

The chain carries TRBV20-1 and TRBJ2-1, with 8 bases lining up with TRBD2. Germline assignment: CDR1 DFQATT and CDR2 SNEGSKA (reference sequence). The ends lost 0 bases at V and 6 bases at J; junction bases unmatched: 10. CDR3 length: 16 amino acids. CDR3 sequence (DNA): TGCAGTGCTAGAGATCCGGCTCGGGGGGGAGGCAATGAGCAGTTCTTC. Translation gives CSARDPARGGGNEQFF.

V and J are TRBV6-5 and TRBJ2-7, with D perhaps TRBD1 (6 bases). CDR1 MNHEY and CDR2 SVGAGI come from the germline V gene. The CDR3 spans 14 residues. V was clipped by 5 bases and J by 2 bases, with 13 bases between them. DNA for the CDR3: TGTGCCAGCAGTGACAACCGGGACACCTACGAGCAGTACTTC. It is translated as CASSDNRDTYEQYF.

This clonotype was observed many times. V is TRBV7-6 and J is TRBJ2-2, with D possibly matching TRBD2 (6 bases). The length of the CDR3 is 13 residues. Germline V CDR1 and CDR2: SGHVS, FNYEAQ. The V and J ends lost 7 bases and 7 bases respectively, with 13 bases between them. The DNA of the CDR3 is TGTGCCAGCACCCTCGGCGGGATCGGGGAGCTGTTTTTT. The encoded protein is CASTLGGIGELFF. Using reference TRBV7-6 and TRBJ2-2 for the parts outside the CDR3, the full variable domain is GAGVSQSPRYKVTKRGQDVALRCDPISGHVSLYWYRQALGQGPEFLTYFNYEAQQDKSGLPNDRFSAERPEGSISTLTIQRTEQRDSAMYRCASTLGGIGELFFGEGSRLTVL.

This clonotype was recorded many times. The rearrangement joins TRBV7-6 to TRBJ2-3; 8 nucleotides match TRBD2. Germline V gene data show CDR1 as SGHVS and CDR2 as FNYEAQ. The CDR3 loop spans 16 amino acids. V was clipped by 5 bases and J by 4 bases; unmatched bases: 11. CDR3 DNA: TGTGCCAGCAGCCAGTTTACTAGCGGTAGACCAGATACGCAGTATTTT. Its translation: CASSQFTSGRPDTQYF.

This CDR3 reads CASRKRGSYNEQFF. In DNA form, the CDR3 reads TGTGCCAGCCGTAAGCGGGGGAGCTACAATGAGCAGTTCTTC. This chain joins TRBV6-2 or TRBV6-3 and TRBJ2-1; 8 nucleotides agree with TRBD2. V was clipped by 8 bases and J by 3 bases; unmatched bases: 6. CDR1 is MNHEY and CDR2 is SVGEGT in the germline V gene. CDR3 length: 14 amino acids.

This chain joins TRBV2 and TRBJ1-6; possibly TRBD1 for D (5 bases). The ends were cut back, 3 bases at V and 4 bases at J, with 10 bases in the middle. Looked up from germline, CDR1 is SNHLY and CDR2 is FYNNEI. The CDR3 is 15 residues long. The CDR3: CASSEEGPYNSPLHF. The CDR3 DNA follows: TGTGCCAGCAGTGAGGAGGGACCTTATAATTCACCCCTCCACTTT. Full variable domain (rest looked up from reference TRBV2 and TRBJ1-6): EPEVTQTPSHQVTQMGQEVILRCVPISNHLYFYWYRQILGQKVEFLVSFYNNEISEKSEIFDDQFSVERPDGSNFTLKIRSTKLEDSAMYFCASSEEGPYNSPLHFGNGTRLTVT.

This clonotype was detected a few times. Here the CDR3 DNA reads TGTGCCAGCAGACCGGGAGGGGTACGGGACGAGCAGTACTTC. Amino acids: CASRPGGVRDEQYF. The V gene is TRBV27, the J gene TRBJ2-7; 8 bases map to TRBD2. Germline loops: CDR1 MNHEY, CDR2 SMNVEV (reference sequence). This CDR3 is 14 amino acids long. J gave up 5 bases and V 6 bases, and 9 bases lay outside the gene matches.